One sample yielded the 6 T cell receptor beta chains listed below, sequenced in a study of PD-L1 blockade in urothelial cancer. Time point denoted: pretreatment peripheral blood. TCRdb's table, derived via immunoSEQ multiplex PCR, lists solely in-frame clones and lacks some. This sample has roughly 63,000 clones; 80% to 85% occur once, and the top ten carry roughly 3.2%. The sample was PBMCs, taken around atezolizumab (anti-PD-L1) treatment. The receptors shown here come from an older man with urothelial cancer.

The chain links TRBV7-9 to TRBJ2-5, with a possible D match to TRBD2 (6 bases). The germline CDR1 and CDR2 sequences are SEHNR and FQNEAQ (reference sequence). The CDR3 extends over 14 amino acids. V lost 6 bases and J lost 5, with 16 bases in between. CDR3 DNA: TGTGCCAGCAGACCTCTGGGGGGAGCGGAGACCCAGTACTTC. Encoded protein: CASRPLGGAETQYF.

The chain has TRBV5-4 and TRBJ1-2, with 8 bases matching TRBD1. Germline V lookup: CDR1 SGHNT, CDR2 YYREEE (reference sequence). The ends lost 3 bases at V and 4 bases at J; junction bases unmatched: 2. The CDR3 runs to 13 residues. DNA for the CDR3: TGTGCCAGCAGCTGGACAGGGTTCTATGGCTACACCTTC. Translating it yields CASSWTGFYGYTF.

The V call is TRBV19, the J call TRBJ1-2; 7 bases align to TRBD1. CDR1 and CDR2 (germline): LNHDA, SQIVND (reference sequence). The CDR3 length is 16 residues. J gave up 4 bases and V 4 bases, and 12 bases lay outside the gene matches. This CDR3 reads CASSTEGAGQFYGYTF. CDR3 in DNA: TGTGCCAGTAGTACCGAGGGGGCAGGACAGTTCTATGGCTACACCTTC. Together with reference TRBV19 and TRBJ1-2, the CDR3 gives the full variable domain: DGGITQSPKYLFRKEGQNVTLSCEQNLNHDAMYWYRQDPGQGLRLIYYSQIVNDFQKGDIAEGYSVSREKKESFPLTVTSAQKNPTAFYLCASSTEGAGQFYGYTFGSGTRLTVV.

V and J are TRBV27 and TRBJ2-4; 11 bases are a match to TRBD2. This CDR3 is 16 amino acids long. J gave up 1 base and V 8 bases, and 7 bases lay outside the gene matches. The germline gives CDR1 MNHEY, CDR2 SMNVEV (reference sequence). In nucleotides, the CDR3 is TGTGCCAGCGGGGTAGCGGGAGGGCCTGCCAAAAACATTCAGTACTTC. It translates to CASGVAGGPAKNIQYF.

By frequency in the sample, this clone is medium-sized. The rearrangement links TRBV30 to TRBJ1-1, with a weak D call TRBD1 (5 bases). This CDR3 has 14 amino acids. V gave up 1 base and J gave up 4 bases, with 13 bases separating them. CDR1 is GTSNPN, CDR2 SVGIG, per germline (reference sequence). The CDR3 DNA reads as TGTGCCTGGAGTGCCCGGGAGGGGCGCACTGAAGCTTTCTTT. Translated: CAWSAREGRTEAFF.

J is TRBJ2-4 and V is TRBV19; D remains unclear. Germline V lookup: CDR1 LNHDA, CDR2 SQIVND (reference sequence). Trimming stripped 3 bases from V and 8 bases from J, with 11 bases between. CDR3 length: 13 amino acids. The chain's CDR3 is CASSISPGYIQYF. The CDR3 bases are TGTGCCAGTAGTATCTCCCCAGGCTACATTCAGTACTTC.